This T cell receptor (beta chain) was recovered during a study of T cell responses to AZD1222 COVID-19 vaccine. Turning to the study itself: Combined were second doses at about 4 or about 12 weeks.

Measured with immunoSEQ multiplex PCR; TCRdb has only the in-frame clones, and not every one. The repertoire holds approximately 100,000 clones, with roughly 84% as singletons. In regard to this clone: Antigen unknown.

General study points: The donors showed a predominance of white British ancestry and of females, with possible underestimation of clonal diversity. Seropositive AZD1222 recipients at baseline numbered only five or six. With dominance at 160-218 and 743-854, vaccine-associated CD4 TCRs spanned spike.

Per the germline V gene, CDR1 is SGHTS and CDR2 is YDEGEE. The junction had 5 bases not matched to a gene; V was cut back by 4 bases and J by 3 bases. CDR3 length: 14 residues. The sequencing used peripheral blood, collected on day 0 of AZD1222 vaccination. The chain combines TRBV5-8 with TRBJ1-2; 8 bases agree with TRBD1. The clonotype originates from an adult in good health. CDR3 in amino acids: CASSTGQGHYGYTF. CDR3 bases: TGTGCCAGCAGCACCGGACAGGGACACTATGGCTACACCTTC.